This T cell receptor beta chain was recovered during a study of T cell responses to AZD1222 COVID-19 vaccine (dated by TCRdb to about 2021). In terms of the full investigation: TCR sequencing covered over 230 trial participants: 207 given two doses of AZD1222 and some 25 given two doses of MenACWY control vaccine. Trial participants were enrolled by age into subgroups of 18-55, 56-69 and 70-plus years, and about 150, 27 and 61 TCR-sequenced participants, respectively, were included in these subgroups. The paper's findings and limits, for the study overall: After two AZD1222 doses, spike-specific TCR breadth and depth were significantly higher than at day 0 and than in MenACWY recipients. Because no day 14 peak-response samples were available, repertoires were characterized only after the peak T cell response. The whole spike protein was spanned by vaccine-associated CD4 TCRs, and dominant responses were seen in regions 160-218 and 743-854. In the small 56-69-year group, the increase in depth fell short of significance, most likely because of low power. Participants were mostly white British and included more females than males, and it was suggested by the authors that clonal diversity may have been underestimated. Conclusions about previously exposed vaccinees were limited because only a handful of AZD1222 recipients were SARS-CoV-2 seropositive at baseline. Epitopes outside the regions mutated in the B.1.351 and B.1.1.7 variants were reportedly recognized by nearly half of the unique spike-specific TCRs.

On this clone itself: The antigen this receptor binds is unknown. One base away there is no much larger clone; base qualities are not given.

The CDR3 regions of human TCRbeta chains were subjected to immunosequencing. As for the original processing: TCRs in the repertoires were matched against a reference library of SARS-CoV-2-specific TCRs that had been generated with the MIRA antigen-specificity platform. Breadth was defined as the fraction of unique TCRs that were SARS-CoV-2-associated, and depth was defined as the fraction of total T cells that were SARS-CoV-2-associated. Each spike-specific TCR was assigned to its reactive spike region and to a CD4 or CD8 class using the MIRA data. Log10-transformed breadth and depth values were compared by one-way ANOVA with Sidak's multiple comparisons tests. Sourced from immuneACCESS, this table was stored by TCRdb with only in-frame sequences that have V and J called. A share of the clones is absent; for the studies checked, an unresolved V gene accounts for under half, and the remainder has no known explanation. V, J and clone size were drawn from that table, and D and trimming were deduced from the DNA. The sample data list 120,000 to 150,000 clones, and roughly 87% of these were observed just once. 1.5% to 2% of the sample belongs to the ten largest clones.

The meaning of the sample's time point label: about 28 days (+/-7) after the second vaccine dose. Because spike-specific TCR depth and breadth did not differ between the two schedules, AZD1222 recipients who got a second dose at roughly 4 weeks were pooled with those who got a second dose at roughly 12 weeks. Samples from vaccinated people were obtained from the UK trials COV001 and COV002, which included a single-blind randomized controlled phase 2/3 trial of AZD1222 (ChAdOx1 nCoV-19) in healthy adults. For TCRbeta chain sequencing, PBMC samples from trial participants were taken at day 0 and at day 28 after the second dose. This sequence was found in an adult who received the AZD1222 COVID-19 vaccine. Material: peripheral blood, obtained 28 days after the second AZD1222 dose.

The DNA sequence is given as TGTGCCACCCGACAGACTGAAGCTTTCTTT. This sequence encodes CATRQTEAFF. The rearranged chain carries TRBV28 and TRBJ1-1; a weak D assignment points to TRBD1 (5 bases agree). CDR1 and CDR2, looked up from the germline V gene, are MDHEN and SYDVKM. The CDR3 holds 10 amino acids from the cysteine to the phenylalanine. Of all the DNA, just the CDR3 is kept, 30 bases in frame from base 1. V is pared back by 10 bases and J by 5 bases, with 8 bases lying between the germline termini.